This entry features one TCR beta chain sequence. Its antigen is not identified. The protocol was immunoSEQ multiplex PCR, while the TCRdb copy is restricted to in-frame clones and leaves out a portion. The top ten clones hold around 0.38% of a sample with 1,400,000 or so clones, approximately 98.5% of them seen once. The data were taken from a study of shared clonotypes between healthy human individuals. In the study overall: Each donor's CD8 memory used one plate, CD8 naive two, each CD4 subset three. General observations from the study: Of the naive CD4 clonotypes, approximately 5% were shared across several donors.

CDR3 length: 17 residues. The specimen sequenced was naive CD4+ T cells sorted from blood. Indicated subset: CD45RA+ positively selected. The source is a man in his thirties or forties in good health. The chain carries TRBV21-1 and TRBJ2-7; the table calls TRBD2, which could not be checked here. TRBV21-1 is classified as a pseudogene. CDR3 in amino acids: CASSATSGSPGPYEQYF. In DNA, the CDR3 is TGTGCCAGCAGCGCGACTAGCGGGAGTCCCGGCCCCTACGAGCAGTACTTC.